Below are 16 T cell receptor beta chains sequenced from a single sample in a study of blood T cell repertoires in COVID-19. Clones were read by immunoSEQ multiplex PCR, and TCRdb kept only the in-frame ones, dropping some. The sample carries about 200,000 clones, about nine tenths recorded once. The sample was peripheral blood. The receptors derive from a man aged 55 to 70 who had recovered from COVID-19.

The chain joins TRBV11-1 to TRBJ2-7; 9 bases map to TRBD1. CDR1 is SGHAT, CDR2 FQDESV, per germline (reference sequence). The length of the CDR3 is 15 residues. J gave up 3 bases and V 7 bases, and 10 bases lay outside the gene matches. The CDR3 DNA sequence: TGTGCCAGCACCCGTTTCCGGGACAGGGTCTACGAGCAGTACTTC. Encoded protein: CASTRFRDRVYEQYF.

The chain is built from TRBV5-6 and TRBJ1-5; D not certain. Germline CDR1 and CDR2: SGHDT and YYEEEE. Trimming shortened V by 1 base and J by 0 bases, and 8 bases separated the two germline ends. The CDR3 is 15 amino acids. The CDR3 DNA reads as TGTGCCAGCAGCTTGACAGTTTATAGCAATCAGCCCCAGCATTTT. It encodes CASSLTVYSNQPQHF.

V usage is TRBV5-4 and J usage is TRBJ2-7; 7 bases map to TRBD1. J gave up 2 bases and V 4 bases, and 9 bases lay outside the gene matches. Germline V gene sequence: CDR1 SGHNT, CDR2 YYREEE (reference sequence). The length of the CDR3 is 15 residues. The CDR3 is CASSLPGQDTYEQYF. CDR3 nucleotides: TGTGCCAGCAGCCTGCCCGGACAGGATACCTACGAGCAGTACTTC.

The chain recombines TRBV19 with TRBJ1-3, with TRBD1 as a possible D gene (5 bases). Germline V gives CDR1 LNHDA, CDR2 SQIVND (reference sequence). The germline V and J ends were trimmed by 5 bases and 0 bases, with 11 bases remaining between them. CDR3 length: 15 residues. CDR3 sequence: CASSDHRYSGNTIYF. The CDR3 DNA reads TGTGCCAGTAGTGACCACAGGTACTCTGGAAACACCATATATTTT. Looking up the rest from reference TRBV19 and TRBJ1-3 gives the full variable domain: DGGITQSPKYLFRKEGQNVTLSCEQNLNHDAMYWYRQDPGQGLRLIYYSQIVNDFQKGDIAEGYSVSREKKESFPLTVTSAQKNPTAFYLCASSDHRYSGNTIYFGEGSWLTVV.

The gene calls are TRBV10-3 and TRBJ1-1, with 7 bases identical to TRBD1. The junction had 2 bases not matched to a gene; V was cut back by 6 bases and J by 1 base. The CDR3 has 13 amino acids. Per the germline V gene, CDR1 is ENHRY and CDR2 is SYGVKD. This CDR3 reads CAIRRQGNTEAFF. CDR3 coding DNA: TGTGCCATCAGACGACAGGGGAACACTGAAGCTTTCTTT.

This clone was detected once. The chain joins TRBV7-2 to TRBJ1-2; unclear D gene. Germline V gene lookup returns CDR1 SGHTA and CDR2 FQGNSA. The CDR3 loop spans 15 amino acids. V lost 2 bases and J 7 bases, leaving 17 bases between the germline ends. The CDR3 sequence: CASSLFGNARGGYTF. DNA of the CDR3: TGTGCCAGCAGCTTATTCGGTAATGCAAGAGGTGGCTACACCTTC.

In DNA form, the CDR3 reads TGTGCCAGCAGGGATGGGCAGGGCTATGGCTACACCTTC. Its protein product is CASRDGQGYGYTF. V gene TRBV5-8 combines with J gene TRBJ1-2, with D possibly matching TRBD1 (5 bases). Trimming left V 5 bases short and J 4 bases short, with 12 bases between. Looked up from germline, CDR1 is SGHTS and CDR2 is YDEGEE. The CDR3 consists of 13 residues.

This chain joins TRBV29-1 and TRBJ2-2, with D possibly TRBD1 on 6 matching bases. V lost 7 bases to trimming and J lost 5 bases, with 20 bases between them. Germline V gene sequence: CDR1 SQVTM, CDR2 ANQGSEA. The CDR3 spans 15 residues. The chain's CDR3 is CSAPRAGEGTGELFF. CDR3 DNA sequence: TGCAGCGCCCCGAGGGCAGGGGAAGGGACCGGGGAGCTGTTTTTT.

This chain uses TRBV7-2 with TRBJ2-2; D might be TRBD1 (6 bases). Per germline, CDR1 SGHTA and CDR2 FQGNSA. The CDR3 runs 16 residues. V was shortened by 2 bases and J by 5 bases, with 15 bases between the two germline ends. For the CDR3, the DNA is TGTGCCAGCAGCTTAACCAACAGGGCACAAACCGGGGAGCTGTTTTTT. Its translation is CASSLTNRAQTGELFF.

The V and J genes are TRBV6-5 and TRBJ1-1; TRBD1 is a possible D gene (6 bases). The CDR3 consists of 11 residues. V dropped 5 bases and J dropped 10 bases, with 11 bases sitting between them. Germline assignment: CDR1 MNHEY and CDR2 SVGAGI. CDR3 sequence: CASSNRDGAFF. The DNA of the CDR3 is TGTGCCAGCAGTAACAGGGATGGAGCTTTCTTT.

The rearrangement joins TRBV11-2 to TRBJ2-1, with D possibly TRBD2 on 5 matching bases. CDR3 size: 14 residues. With 1 base removed from V and 2 bases from J, the gap between germline ends came to 6 bases. Germline V gene sequence: CDR1 SGHAT, CDR2 FQNNGV. CDR3 nucleotide sequence: TGTGCCAGCAGCTTAGTGCGGGCCTACAATGAGCAGTTCTTC. This encodes CASSLVRAYNEQFF.

The genes are TRBV29-1 and TRBJ2-6, with TRBD1 as a possible D gene (6 bases). The CDR3 contains 15 residues. Germline CDR1 reads SQVTM; CDR2 reads ANQGSEA. V lost 7 bases and J lost 0, with 13 bases in between. The chain's CDR3 is CSASEGGSGANVLTF. In nucleotides, the CDR3 is TGCAGCGCCTCTGAAGGGGGCTCTGGGGCCAACGTCCTGACTTTC.

The rearrangement links TRBV18 to TRBJ2-1; a weak D match, TRBD2 (6 bases). The germline gives CDR1 KGHSH, CDR2 LQKENI. The V gene lost 2 bases and the J gene lost 10 bases, with 15 bases spanning the gap. The CDR3 spans 14 residues. The CDR3 sequence is CASSPGGAAGEQFF. Written as DNA, the CDR3 is TGTGCCAGCTCACCAGGAGGAGCGGCGGGAGAGCAGTTCTTC.

The chain uses TRBV2 and TRBJ2-6; D uncertain. Germline V gives CDR1 SNHLY, CDR2 FYNNEI. Trimming left V 8 bases short and J 0 bases short, with 8 bases between. CDR3 size: 14 residues. DNA for the CDR3: TGTGCCAGCCACTTAGACTCTGGGGCCAACGTCCTGACTTTC. Translated: CASHLDSGANVLTF. Using reference TRBV2 and TRBJ2-6 for the parts outside the CDR3, the full variable domain is EPEVTQTPSHQVTQMGQEVILRCVPISNHLYFYWYRQILGQKVEFLVSFYNNEISEKSEIFDDQFSVERPDGSNFTLKIRSTKLEDSAMYFCASHLDSGANVLTFGAGSRLTVL.

The V call is TRBV5-4, the J call TRBJ2-5; 10 positions match TRBD2. This CDR3 comprises 15 residues. CDR1 and CDR2 (germline): SGHNT, YYREEE (reference sequence). V dropped 4 bases and J dropped 4; count of bases not matched to a gene: 7. CDR3 loop: CASSPVSGGAETQYF. DNA for the CDR3: TGTGCCAGCAGCCCGGTCAGCGGGGGGGCAGAGACCCAGTACTTC.

The chain uses TRBV7-2 and TRBJ2-2, with TRBD2 identical over 7 bases. Germline values: CDR1 SGHTA, CDR2 FQGNSA. CDR3 length: 14 residues. V was pared by 3 bases and J by 4 bases, with 2 bases of the junction left unmatched. The CDR3 DNA follows: TGTGCCAGCAGCTTGGGACTAATCACCGGGGAGCTGTTTTTT. This sequence encodes CASSLGLITGELFF.